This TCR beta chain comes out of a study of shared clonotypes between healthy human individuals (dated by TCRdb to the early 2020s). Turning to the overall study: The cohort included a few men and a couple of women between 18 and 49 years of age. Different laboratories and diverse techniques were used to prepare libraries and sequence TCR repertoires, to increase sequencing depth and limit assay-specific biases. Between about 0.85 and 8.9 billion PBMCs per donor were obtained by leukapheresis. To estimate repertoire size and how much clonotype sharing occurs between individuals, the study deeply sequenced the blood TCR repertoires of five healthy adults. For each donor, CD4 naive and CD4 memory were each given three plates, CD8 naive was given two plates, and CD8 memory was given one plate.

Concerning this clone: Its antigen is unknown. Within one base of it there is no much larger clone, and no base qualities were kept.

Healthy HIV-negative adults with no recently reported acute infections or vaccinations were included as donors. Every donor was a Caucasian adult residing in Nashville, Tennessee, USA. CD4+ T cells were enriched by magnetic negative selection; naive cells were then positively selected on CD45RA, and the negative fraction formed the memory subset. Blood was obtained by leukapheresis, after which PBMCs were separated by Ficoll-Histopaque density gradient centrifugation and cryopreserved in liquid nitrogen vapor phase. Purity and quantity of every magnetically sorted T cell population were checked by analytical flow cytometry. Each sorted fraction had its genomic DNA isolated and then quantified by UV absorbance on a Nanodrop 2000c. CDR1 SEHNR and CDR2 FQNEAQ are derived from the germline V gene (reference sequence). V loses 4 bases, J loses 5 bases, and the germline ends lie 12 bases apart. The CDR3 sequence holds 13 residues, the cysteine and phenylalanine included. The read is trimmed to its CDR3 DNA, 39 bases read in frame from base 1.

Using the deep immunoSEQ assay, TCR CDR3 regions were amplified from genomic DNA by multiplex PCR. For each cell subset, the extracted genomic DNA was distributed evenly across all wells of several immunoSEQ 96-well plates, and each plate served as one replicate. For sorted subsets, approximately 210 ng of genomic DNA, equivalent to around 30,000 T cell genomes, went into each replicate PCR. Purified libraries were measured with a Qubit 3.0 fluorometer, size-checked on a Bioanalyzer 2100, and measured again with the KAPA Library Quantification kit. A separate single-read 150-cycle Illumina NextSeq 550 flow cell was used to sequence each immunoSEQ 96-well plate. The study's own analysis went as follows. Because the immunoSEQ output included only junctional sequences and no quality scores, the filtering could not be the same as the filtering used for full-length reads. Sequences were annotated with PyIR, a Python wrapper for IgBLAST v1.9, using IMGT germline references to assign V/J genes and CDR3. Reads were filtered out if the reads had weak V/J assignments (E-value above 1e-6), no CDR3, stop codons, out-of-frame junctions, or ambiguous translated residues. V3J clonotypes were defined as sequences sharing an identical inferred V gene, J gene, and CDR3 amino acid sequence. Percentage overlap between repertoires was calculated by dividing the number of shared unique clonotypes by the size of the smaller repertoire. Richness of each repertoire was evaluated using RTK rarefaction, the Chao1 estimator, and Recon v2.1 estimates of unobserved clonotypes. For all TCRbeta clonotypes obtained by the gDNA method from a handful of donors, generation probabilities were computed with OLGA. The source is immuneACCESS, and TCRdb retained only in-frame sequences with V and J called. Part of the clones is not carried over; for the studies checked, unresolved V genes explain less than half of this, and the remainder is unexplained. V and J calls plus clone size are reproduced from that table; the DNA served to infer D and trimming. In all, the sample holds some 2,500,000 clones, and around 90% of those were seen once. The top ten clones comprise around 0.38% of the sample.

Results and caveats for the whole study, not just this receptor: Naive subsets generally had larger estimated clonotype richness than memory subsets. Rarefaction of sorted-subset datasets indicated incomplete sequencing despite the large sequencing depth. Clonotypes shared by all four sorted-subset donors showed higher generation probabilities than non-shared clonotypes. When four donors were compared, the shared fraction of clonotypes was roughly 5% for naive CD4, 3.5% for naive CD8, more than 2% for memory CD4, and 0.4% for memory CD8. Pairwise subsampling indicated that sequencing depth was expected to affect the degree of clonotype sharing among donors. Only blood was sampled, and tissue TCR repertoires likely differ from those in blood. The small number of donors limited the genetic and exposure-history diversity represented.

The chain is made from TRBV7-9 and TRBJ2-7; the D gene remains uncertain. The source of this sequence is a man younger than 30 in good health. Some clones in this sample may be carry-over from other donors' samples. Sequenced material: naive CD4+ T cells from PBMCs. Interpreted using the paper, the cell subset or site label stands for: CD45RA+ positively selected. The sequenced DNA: TGTGCCAGCAGCTACGGACCTAAAGACGAGCAGTACTTC. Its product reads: CASSYGPKDEQYF. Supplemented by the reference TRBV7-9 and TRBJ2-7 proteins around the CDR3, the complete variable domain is DTGVSQNPRHKITKRGQNVTFRCDPISEHNRLYWYRQTLGQGPEFLTYFQNEAQLEKSRLLSDRFSAERPKGSFSTLEIQRTEQGDSAMYLCASSYGPKDEQYFGPGTRLTVT.